This TCR beta chain was recovered during a study of blood T cells in healthy people across ages. The second PCR ran roughly 7 to 11 cycles with a sample-barcoded 5' primer and J-beta primers. Each cDNA molecule received a tag from a template-switch adaptor that had 12 random nucleotides. Every individual sample yielded 2.5 million or more paired-end reads (each containing CDR3). TCRdb ran MiXCR on the 5' RACE reads and lists one entry per CDR3 protein. The sample records around 1.1 million distinct CDR3 sequences, 35% to 40% being singletons. As to this clonotype: Its specificity is unknown.

Whole-study results and caveats: Per million T cells, the diversity of TCR beta decreased roughly linearly as age advanced.

Material for sequencing was blood. The TCR sequence derives from a man younger than 35 in good health.

CDR3 bases: TGTGCCAGCAGCCAAGATTACAGGGGCGGCGGCTACACCTTC. As protein: CASSQDYRGGGYTF. The V call is TRBV3-1, the J call TRBJ1-2; 7 bases are shared with TRBD1. Germline V gene sequence: CDR1 LGHDT, CDR2 YNNKEL (reference sequence). J was trimmed by 8 bases and V by 0 bases; bases with no gene match: 6. The CDR3 runs to 14 residues.